What follows are 27 T cell receptor beta chains derived from one specimen sequenced in a study of blood T cell repertoires in COVID-19. Profiled with immunoSEQ multiplex PCR; TCRdb holds only in-frame clones, not every one. The table has under 150,000 clones, about 85% seen once. The sample comprised peripheral blood. The receptors were sampled from a man in his forties or fifties with active or convalescent COVID-19.

V usage is TRBV30 and J usage is TRBJ2-1; D unresolved. The germline CDR1 and CDR2 sequences are GTSNPN and SVGIG (reference sequence). This CDR3 region has 13 residues. V shed 2 bases and J shed 4 bases, with 9 bases lying between them. CDR3 in amino acids: CAWSTGLYNEQFF. CDR3 sequence (DNA): TGTGCCTGGAGTACCGGTCTATACAATGAGCAGTTCTTC.

The chain couples TRBV15 to TRBJ1-2; 7 bases are a match to TRBD1. This CDR3 is 15 amino acids long. Germline V gives CDR1 LNHNV, CDR2 YYDKDF (reference sequence). V gave up 3 bases and J gave up 2 bases; unmatched junction bases: 6. The CDR3 sequence is CATSRGTAENYGYTF. As DNA, the CDR3 is TGTGCCACCAGCAGGGGGACAGCCGAAAACTATGGCTACACCTTC.

The genes are TRBV25-1 and TRBJ1-4; 10 nucleotides align to TRBD1. This CDR3 comprises 17 residues. Trimming cost V 3 bases and J 2 bases; bases outside gene matches: 6. CDR1 MGHDK and CDR2 SYGVNS come from the germline V gene. CDR3 sequence reads: CASSDVGQGLTNEKLFF. The CDR3 DNA reads TGTGCCAGCAGTGATGTGGGACAGGGGTTGACTAATGAAAAACTGTTTTTT.

The V gene is TRBV5-1, the J gene TRBJ2-3; 7 bases match TRBD1. Germline CDR1 reads SGHRS; CDR2 reads YFSETQ. With V trimmed by 4 bases and J by 0 bases, 5 bases remained unmatched. CDR3 size: 15 residues. The CDR3 spells CASSMGQLSTDTQYF. As DNA, the CDR3 is TGCGCCAGCAGCATGGGACAGCTAAGCACAGATACGCAGTATTTT.

This chain links TRBV30 with TRBJ2-3; the match to TRBD2 covers 11 bases. The CDR3 runs 17 residues. Germline CDR1 and CDR2: GTSNPN and SVGIG (reference sequence). Germline trimming cut 3 bases from V and 4 bases from J; bases unmatched to any gene: 12. CDR3 DNA: TGTGCCTGGAGGACCAACCCGGGGGGACTAGCGGCAGATACGCAGTATTTT. Its translation: CAWRTNPGGLAADTQYF.

The rearrangement links TRBV7-9 to TRBJ2-3; 8 bases line up with TRBD2. This CDR3 is 14 amino acids long. V gave up 11 bases and J gave up 4 bases; unmatched junction bases: 11. The V gene's germline CDR1 is SEHNR and CDR2 FQNEAQ (reference sequence). CDR3 sequence (DNA): TGTGCCCTCAGGGGACTAGGTGGGGCAGATACGCAGTATTTT. Encoded protein: CALRGLGGADTQYF.

The chain has TRBV12-5 and TRBJ2-3; D is undetermined. CDR3 size: 13 residues. CDR1 LGHNT and CDR2 FRNRAP come from the germline V gene. V was trimmed by 1 base and J by 3 bases, leaving 5 bases between them. DNA for the CDR3: TGTGCTAGTGGTTTGGCGGGTACAGATACGCAGTATTTT. Amino acid sequence: CASGLAGTDTQYF. Filled out from reference TRBV12-5 and TRBJ2-3, the complete variable domain reads DARVTQTPRHKVTEMGQEVTMRCQPILGHNTVFWYRQTMMQGLELLAYFRNRAPLDDSGMPKDRFSAEMPDATLATLKIQPSEPRDSAVYFCASGLAGTDTQYFGPGTRLTVL.

V is TRBV2 and J is TRBJ2-3; D perhaps matches TRBD1 (7 bases). Trimming stripped 5 bases from V and 3 bases from J, with 15 bases between. Germline CDR1 is SNHLY and CDR2 is FYNNEI. This CDR3 contains 15 residues. In nucleotides, the CDR3 is TGTGCCAGCAGTACAATTCAGGGGGGAACAGATACGCAGTATTTT. Translating it yields CASSTIQGGTDTQYF.

V is TRBV25-1 and J is TRBJ1-4; possible D gene TRBD1, 5 bases. Trimming shortened V by 8 bases and J by 0 bases, and 10 bases separated the two germline ends. Germline CDR1 and CDR2: MGHDK and SYGVNS. This CDR3 spans 14 amino acids. CDR3 sequence reads: CASLDSATNEKLFF. The DNA of the CDR3 is TGTGCCAGCCTTGACAGCGCAACTAATGAAAAACTGTTTTTT.

J is TRBJ2-3 and V is TRBV30; 9 bases align to TRBD2. The CDR3 runs to 14 residues. V shed 3 bases and J 6 bases; nucleotides not matched to a gene: 7. The germline CDR1 and CDR2 sequences are GTSNPN and SVGIG (reference sequence). The CDR3, as DNA: TGTGCCTGGAGACCGGGACTAGCTTCCGATACGCAGTATTTT. This gives the protein CAWRPGLASDTQYF.

J is TRBJ1-4 and V is TRBV12-5; TRBD1 aligns across 11 bases. The V and J ends lost 5 bases and 8 bases, in that order; junction bases with no gene match: 10. This CDR3 comprises 16 residues. Looked up from germline, CDR1 is LGHNT and CDR2 is FRNRAP. The CDR3 DNA reads as TGTGCTAGTGGTCCCCGAGTCGGGACAGGGGGGGAAAAACTGTTTTTT. Translating gives CASGPRVGTGGEKLFF.

The V call is TRBV3-1 (or the pseudogene TRBV3-2), the J call TRBJ2-7, with 7 bases fitting TRBD1. Germline assignment: CDR1 LGHDT and CDR2 YNNKEL (reference sequence). The V segment lost 4 bases and the J segment 5 bases; nucleotides outside the gene matches: 5. The CDR3 consists of 13 residues. The CDR3 loop reads CASSRSGTDEQYF. CDR3 coding DNA: TGTGCCAGCAGCCGCTCCGGGACAGACGAGCAGTACTTC.

V is TRBV5-1 and J is TRBJ2-3; D perhaps matches TRBD2 (6 bases). The germline gives CDR1 SGHRS, CDR2 YFSETQ. V was trimmed by 4 bases and J by 5 bases, leaving 14 bases between them. The CDR3 spans 14 residues. In nucleotides, the CDR3 is TGCGCCAGCAGCCCTGGGGGGTATGTAGATACGCAGTATTTT. Residues: CASSPGGYVDTQYF. Using reference TRBV5-1 and TRBJ2-3 for the parts outside the CDR3, the full variable domain is KAGVTQTPRYLIKTRGQQVTLSCSPISGHRSVSWYQQTPGQGLQFLFEYFSETQRNKGNFPGRFSGRQFSNSRSEMNVSTLELGDSALYLCASSPGGYVDTQYFGPGTRLTVL.

The CDR3 DNA sequence: TGTGCCAGCAGTCCAACCGTGGGGGGGGGACTTAACTATGGCTACACCTTC. Its translation: CASSPTVGGGLNYGYTF. V usage is TRBV27 and J usage is TRBJ1-2; a possible D gene is TRBD1 (5 bases). CDR1 and CDR2 (germline): MNHEY, SMNVEV (reference sequence). The CDR3 is 17 residues long. V was shortened by 5 bases and J by 1 base, with 20 bases between the two germline ends.

The sample holds a few counts of this clone. The V call is TRBV7-2, the J call TRBJ1-2; a weak D match, TRBD1 (5 bases). Germline CDR1 SGHTA, CDR2 FQGNSA. CDR3 length: 15 residues. V lost 5 bases to trimming and J lost 8 bases, with 21 bases between them. The CDR3, as DNA: TGTGCCAGCAGCCTTAAGGAGAGTAGGGGTGGAGGCTACACCTTC. This sequence encodes CASSLKESRGGGYTF.

This chain links TRBV5-4 with TRBJ2-7, with 8 bases aligning to TRBD1. Germline CDR1 and CDR2: SGHNT and YYREEE (reference sequence). V shed 4 bases, J shed 3 bases, and the junction held 3 bases outside the gene matches. This CDR3 has 13 residues. Here the CDR3 reads CASSRGQGYEQYF. CDR3 DNA: TGTGCCAGCAGCCGCGGACAGGGCTACGAGCAGTACTTC.

The gene calls are TRBV2 and TRBJ2-3, with 10 bases fitting TRBD2. V dropped 6 bases and J dropped 3; count of bases not matched to a gene: 9. CDR3 size: 16 residues. Germline CDR1 is SNHLY and CDR2 is FYNNEI. The CDR3 bases are TGTGCCAGCAGGACCGACCGACTAGCGGGTACAGATACGCAGTATTTT. Its translation: CASRTDRLAGTDTQYF.

The chain is built from TRBV5-5 and TRBJ1-5; 8 bases align to TRBD1. The CDR3 is 17 amino acids. The germline V gene encodes CDR1 SGHKS and CDR2 YYEKEE (reference sequence). Trimming at V came to 4 bases and at J to 0 bases, leaving 9 bases not matched to a gene. CDR3: CASSVRDRGLSNQPQHF. In DNA form, the CDR3 reads TGTGCCAGCAGCGTCCGAGACAGGGGCCTTAGCAATCAGCCCCAGCATTTT.

Regarding this clone: Distinct nucleotide sequences in the sample also encode this CDR3. V is TRBV11-2 and J is TRBJ1-5; TRBD1 is a possible D gene (5 bases). CDR3 length: 15 amino acids. Deletions cut 0 bases from V and 0 bases from J, with 6 bases between. Germline V CDR1 and CDR2: SGHAT, FQNNGV. Here the CDR3 DNA reads TGTGCCAGCAGCTTAGAGGGGGGTAGCAATCAGCCCCAGCATTTT. Translated, it gives CASSLEGGSNQPQHF.

In this sample, this clone turned up a few times. The V and J genes are TRBV19 and TRBJ1-5; perhaps TRBD1 as D (6 bases). Trimming removed 3 bases at V and 3 bases at J, with 6 bases between. This CDR3 is 13 amino acids long. Per the germline V gene, CDR1 is LNHDA and CDR2 is SQIVND (reference sequence). This CDR3 reads CASSMGANQPQHF. CDR3 nucleotides: TGTGCCAGTAGTATGGGGGCCAATCAGCCCCAGCATTTT.

V gene TRBV29-1 combines with J gene TRBJ1-4; D not certain. This CDR3 contains 11 residues. With 6 bases removed from V and 6 bases from J, the gap between germline ends came to 8 bases. Germline assignment: CDR1 SQVTM and CDR2 ANQGSEA. The CDR3 is CSVPGDEKLFF. The CDR3 nucleotides are TGCAGCGTCCCTGGAGATGAAAAACTGTTTTTT.

The genes are TRBV18 and TRBJ1-2; D is perhaps TRBD1 (5 bases). CDR3 length: 15 residues. Germline loops: CDR1 KGHSH, CDR2 LQKENI. Between the trimmed V and J ends, which lost 3 bases and 7 bases, there was a span of 18 bases. The CDR3 nucleotides are TGTGCCAGCTCACCCTTACAGGACCCCCGTTTTGGCTACACCTTC. As protein: CASSPLQDPRFGYTF.

This chain links TRBV3-1 (or the pseudogene TRBV3-2) with TRBJ1-5; possibly TRBD1 for D (5 bases). Looked up from germline, CDR1 is LGHDT and CDR2 is YNNKEL (reference sequence). V was cut by 2 bases and J by 4 bases, with 18 bases left in between. The CDR3 is made up of 17 amino acids. The CDR3 sequence is CASSQLGSGVGNQPQHF. CDR3 in DNA: TGTGCCAGCAGCCAACTCGGATCGGGGGTCGGGAATCAGCCCCAGCATTTT.

V gene TRBV25-1 combines with J gene TRBJ1-2, with D possibly matching TRBD1 (5 bases). The CDR3 runs 14 residues. The germline V and J ends were trimmed by 4 bases and 7 bases, with 16 bases remaining between them. The germline V gene encodes CDR1 MGHDK and CDR2 SYGVNS. The CDR3 is CASSVGGTTPGYTF. CDR3 nucleotides: TGTGCCAGCAGTGTGGGGGGGACGACCCCTGGCTACACCTTC.

This sequence joins TRBV19 and TRBJ2-3; TRBD2 might be the D (6 bases). Trimming cost V 5 bases and J 0 bases, with 18 bases left between them. The germline V gene has CDR1 LNHDA and CDR2 SQIVND (reference sequence). CDR3 length: 17 residues. The CDR3 DNA sequence: TGTGCCAGTAGTCCGTCGAGGGGAGGCTTGAGCACAGATACGCAGTATTTT. This codes for CASSPSRGGLSTDTQYF.

V gene TRBV5-3 combines with J gene TRBJ1-1, with 10 nucleotides matching TRBD1. TRBV5-3 is an ORF; its function is uncertain. The CDR3 is 15 amino acids. Trimming cost V 3 bases and J 6 bases; bases outside gene matches: 8. For the CDR3, the DNA is TGTGCCAGAAGCTATCTGGGACAGGGGAGTCCTGAAGCTTTCTTT. It encodes CARSYLGQGSPEAFF.

The rearrangement joins TRBV6-4 to TRBJ2-2; possible D gene TRBD2, 5 bases. This CDR3 has 14 residues. V gave up 7 bases and J gave up 2 bases, with 11 bases separating them. Germline V gene sequence: CDR1 MRHNA, CDR2 SNTAGT. The CDR3 loop reads CASKRSINTGELFF. The DNA for the CDR3 is TGTGCCAGCAAGCGGAGTATAAACACCGGGGAGCTGTTTTTT.